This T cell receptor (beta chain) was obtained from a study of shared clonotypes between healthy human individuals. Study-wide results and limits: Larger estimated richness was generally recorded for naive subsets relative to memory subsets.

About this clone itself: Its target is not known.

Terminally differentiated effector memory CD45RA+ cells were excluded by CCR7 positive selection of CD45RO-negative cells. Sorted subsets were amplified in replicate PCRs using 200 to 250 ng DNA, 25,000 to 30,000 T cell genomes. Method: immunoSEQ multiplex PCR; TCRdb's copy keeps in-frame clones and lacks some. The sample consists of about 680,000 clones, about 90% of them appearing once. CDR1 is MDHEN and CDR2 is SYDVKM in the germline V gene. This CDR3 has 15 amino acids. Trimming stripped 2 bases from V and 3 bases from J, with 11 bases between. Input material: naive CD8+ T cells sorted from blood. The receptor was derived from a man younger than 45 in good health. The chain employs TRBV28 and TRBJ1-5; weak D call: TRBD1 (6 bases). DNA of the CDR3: TGTGCCAGCAGTTTAGCGGGACAATTCAATCAGCCCCAGCATTTT. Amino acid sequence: CASSLAGQFNQPQHF.